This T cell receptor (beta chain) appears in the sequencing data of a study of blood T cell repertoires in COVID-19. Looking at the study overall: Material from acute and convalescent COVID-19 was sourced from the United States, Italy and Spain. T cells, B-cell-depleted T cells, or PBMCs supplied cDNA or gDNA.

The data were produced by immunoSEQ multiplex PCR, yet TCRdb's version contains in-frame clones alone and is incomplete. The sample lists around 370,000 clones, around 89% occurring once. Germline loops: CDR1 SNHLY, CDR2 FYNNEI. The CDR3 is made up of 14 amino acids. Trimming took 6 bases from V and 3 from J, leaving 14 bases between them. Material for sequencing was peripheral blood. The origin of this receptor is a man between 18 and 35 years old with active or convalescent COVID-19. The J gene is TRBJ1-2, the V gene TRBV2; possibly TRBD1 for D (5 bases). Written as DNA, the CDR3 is TGTGCCAGCAGGGAGGGACCCGGCGACTATGGCTACACCTTC. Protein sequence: CASREGPGDYGYTF.